The clone carrying this T cell receptor (beta chain) was observed at least ten times. The antigen remains undetermined. This record comes from a study of T cells in Graves' hyperthyroidism and ophthalmopathy. Broader study findings: Most thyroid-expanded clonotypes above 0.001 were also found in blood. Ophthalmopathy was model-predicted a median 6.5 months pre-onset.

The V gene end was trimmed by 0 bases and the J gene end by 4 bases; junction bases not matched to a gene: 2. CDR1 and CDR2 from the germline V gene are SGHRS and YFSETQ. The CDR3 is 15 residues long. The investigators amplified TCR beta CDR3 regions from RNA transcripts. In the first-round RT-PCR of the TCR CDR3, the HTBI primer set was used. TCRdb re-derived calls from the multiplex PCR reads in MiXCR, one entry per CDR3 protein. This repertoire shows fewer than 450,000 distinct CDR3 sequences, 12% to 15% found once; its top ten account for approximately 20%. This TCR came from a woman aged 55-70 years with Graves' ophthalmopathy. The sample comprised blood. V is TRBV5-1 and J is TRBJ2-3; TRBD1 agrees at 10 bases. The CDR3 here is CASSLEGQGSDTQYF. The CDR3 DNA follows: TGCGCCAGCAGCTTGGAGGGACAGGGGTCAGATACGCAGTATTTT.